The 32 T cell receptor beta chains reported below all come from one sample, sequenced in a study of shared clonotypes between healthy human individuals. Using immunoSEQ multiplex PCR, the repertoire was profiled, and TCRdb retains in-frame clones only, with some absent. The sample shows about 510,000 clones, 60% to 85% of them seen only once. Input material: PBMCs. The receptors derive from a woman in her thirties or forties in good health. Some clones in this sample may be carry-over from other donors' samples.

The CDR3 bases are TGTGCCAGCAGCCAAGATATCGGTCAGCCCCAGCATTTT. This translates into CASSQDIGQPQHF. This chain uses TRBV4-2 with TRBJ1-5; D uncertain. Germline V CDR1 and CDR2: LGHNA, YNFKEQ. Trimming took 0 bases from V and 6 from J, leaving 6 bases between them. The CDR3 spans 13 residues.

V and J are TRBV28 and TRBJ2-5, with TRBD2 as a possible D gene (6 bases). The DNA end favors TRBJ2-7, so the J call may be wrong. The CDR3 extends over 14 amino acids. Looked up from germline, CDR1 is MDHEN and CDR2 is SYDVKM. CDR3 bases: TGTGCCAGCAGTTTGGGACTTATGTTTTACGAGCAGTACTTC. Amino acid sequence: CASSLGLMFYEQYF.

The chain couples TRBV27 to TRBJ2-7; a possible D gene is TRBD2 (5 bases). Trimming left V 10 bases short and J 4 bases short, with 11 bases between. CDR3 length: 11 residues. Germline V gene sequence: CDR1 MNHEY, CDR2 SMNVEV (reference sequence). In nucleotides, the CDR3 is TGTGCCACCTCAACGGGATACGAGCAGTACTTC. Protein: CATSTGYEQYF.

The chain joins TRBV7-9 to TRBJ2-7, with 9 bases fitting TRBD2. The germline gives CDR1 SEHNR, CDR2 FQNEAQ (reference sequence). CDR3 length equals 15 residues. Trimming took 1 base from V and 5 from J; bases not matched to a gene: 6. The chain's CDR3 is CASSLGSSGSHEQYF. The CDR3 DNA sequence: TGTGCCAGCAGCTTAGGAAGTAGCGGGAGCCACGAGCAGTACTTC. Combining the CDR3 with reference TRBV7-9 and TRBJ2-7 gives the whole variable domain DTGVSQNPRHKITKRGQNVTFRCDPISEHNRLYWYRQTLGQGPEFLTYFQNEAQLEKSRLLSDRFSAERPKGSFSTLEIQRTEQGDSAMYLCASSLGSSGSHEQYFGPGTRLTVT.

The rearrangement joins TRBV6-6 to TRBJ2-3; possible D gene TRBD1, 5 bases. The length of the CDR3 is 15 residues. CDR1 is MNHNY, CDR2 SVGAGI, per germline (reference sequence). Trimming took off 4 bases at V and 2 bases at J, with 13 bases between the two ends. The CDR3 DNA follows: TGTGCCAGCAGTTTCGGACAACACCCCACAGATACGCAGTATTTT. It encodes CASSFGQHPTDTQYF.

A note on this clone: Germline and junction disagree at one end, which may indicate a read error. The rearrangement links TRBV7-9 to TRBJ1-1; D gene unclear. CDR1 and CDR2 from the germline V gene are SEHNR and FQNEAQ (reference sequence). The CDR3 is 14 residues long. This CDR3 is CASSLAPGDTEAFF. The CDR3 coding sequence is TGTGCCAGCAGCCTAGCCCCCGGGGACACTGAAGCTTTCTTT.

The chain links TRBV5-6 to TRBJ1-1; the D is unclear. CDR1 is SGHDT and CDR2 is YYEEEE in the germline V gene. This CDR3 is built from 13 residues. The V end was cut by 0 bases, the J end by 1 base, with 4 bases between. CDR3 nucleotide sequence: TGTGCCAGCAGCTTGGTTCGGAACACTGAAGCTTTCTTT. This gives the protein CASSLVRNTEAFF.

The chain links TRBV2 to TRBJ2-3, with 12 nucleotides matching TRBD2. J lost 1 base, V lost 7 bases, and 6 bases had no gene match. This CDR3 is 16 amino acids long. Looked up from germline, CDR1 is SNHLY and CDR2 is FYNNEI. The CDR3 reads CASIPGLAGRTDTQYF. The DNA of the CDR3 is TGTGCCAGCATCCCCGGACTAGCGGGGCGCACAGATACGCAGTATTTT.

The V gene is TRBV4-1, the J gene TRBJ1-2; TRBD1 matches 9 bases. The CDR3 is made up of 16 amino acids. V dropped 1 base and J dropped 2; count of bases not matched to a gene: 5. Germline lookup yields CDR1 MGHRA and CDR2 YSYEKL. CDR3: CASSQVLGQGNYGYTF. The CDR3 nucleotides are TGCGCCAGCAGCCAAGTTCTCGGACAGGGGAACTATGGCTACACCTTC.

This chain joins TRBV7-3 and TRBJ2-2; D remains ambiguous. Germline CDR1 is SGHTA and CDR2 is FQGTGA. Deletions cut 3 bases from V and 0 bases from J, with 5 bases between. The CDR3 loop spans 14 amino acids. Here the CDR3 reads CASSFLANTGELFF. In DNA form, the CDR3 reads TGTGCCAGCAGCTTCCTAGCGAACACCGGGGAGCTGTTTTTT.

This chain joins TRBV28 and TRBJ1-2; 7 bases match TRBD1. This CDR3 has 12 amino acids. The germline CDR1 and CDR2 sequences are MDHEN and SYDVKM. Trimming took 5 bases from V and 5 from J; bases not matched to a gene: 2. The CDR3 spells CASSNRGYGYTF. The CDR3, as DNA: TGTGCCAGCAGTAACAGGGGTTATGGCTACACCTTC.

The chain has TRBV4-2 and TRBJ2-1; D gene unclear. This CDR3 contains 16 residues. The ends were cut back, 7 bases at V and 0 bases at J, with 16 bases in the middle. In germline, CDR1 is LGHNA, CDR2 YNFKEQ. The DNA for the CDR3 is TGTGCCAGCACCCCTCTAGGACGGAGCTCCTACAATGAGCAGTTCTTC. Translation gives CASTPLGRSSYNEQFF.

The chain is built from TRBV6-1 and TRBJ2-3, with no clear D. Germline lookup yields CDR1 MNHNS and CDR2 SASEGT. The V and J ends lost 1 base and 2 bases respectively, with 10 bases between them. This CDR3 has 15 residues. In DNA, the CDR3 is TGTGCCAGCAGTGAAGGGGGTAGTTTCACAGATACGCAGTATTTT. Translated: CASSEGGSFTDTQYF.

This sequence joins TRBV29-1 and TRBJ2-7; D unresolved. CDR3 length: 14 residues. Trimming took 0 bases from V and 2 from J, leaving 11 bases between them. Germline V gives CDR1 SQVTM, CDR2 ANQGSEA. For the CDR3, the DNA is TGCAGCGTTGAAGATAACAGAAATCCCTACGAGCAGTACTTC. Residues: CSVEDNRNPYEQYF.

This clone was seen a few times. J is TRBJ2-5 and V is TRBV5-1, with 7 bases matching TRBD2. With V trimmed by 1 base and J by 5 bases, 2 bases remained unmatched. From germline, CDR1 is SGHRS and CDR2 YFSETQ. The CDR3 loop spans 13 amino acids. CDR3: CASSLTSEETQYF. In DNA form, the CDR3 reads TGCGCCAGCAGCTTGACTAGCGAGGAGACCCAGTACTTC.

The chain combines TRBV6-5 with TRBJ2-7; D not certain. CDR3 size: 14 residues. Trimming removed 2 bases at V and 1 base at J, with 9 bases between. Germline assignment: CDR1 MNHEY and CDR2 SVGAGI. The CDR3 is CASSYNQESYEQYF. The CDR3 DNA reads as TGTGCCAGCAGTTACAATCAGGAATCCTACGAGCAGTACTTC.

The chain employs TRBV4-1 and TRBJ2-5; D is unclear. Near its end, the DNA agrees better with TRBJ2-7, so the J call may be wrong. CDR3 length equals 15 residues. CDR1 and CDR2 from the germline V gene are MGHRA and YSYEKL. As DNA, the CDR3 is TGCGCCAGCAGCCAAGATACTGGGCAAAGGAGCGAGCAGTACTTC. Protein product: CASSQDTGQRSEQYF.

About this clone itself: The sample holds other DNA sequences that translate to the same CDR3. The V gene is TRBV19, the J gene TRBJ2-2; TRBD1 matches at 10 bases. This CDR3 has 15 residues. Looked up from germline, CDR1 is LNHDA and CDR2 is SQIVND (reference sequence). After removal of 5 bases from V and 3 bases from J, the junction contained 3 bases not matched to a gene. The DNA for the CDR3 is TGTGCCAGTAGTCGACAGGGGGCGGACACCGGGGAGCTGTTTTTT. This sequence encodes CASSRQGADTGELFF. Based on the CDR3 plus reference TRBV19 and TRBJ2-2, the full variable domain is DGGITQSPKYLFRKEGQNVTLSCEQNLNHDAMYWYRQDPGQGLRLIYYSQIVNDFQKGDIAEGYSVSREKKESFPLTVTSAQKNPTAFYLCASSRQGADTGELFFGEGSRLTVL.

This clone was recorded a few times. The rearrangement uses TRBV10-3 and TRBJ2-7; 9 bases agree with TRBD1. CDR1 and CDR2 from the germline V gene are ENHRY and SYGVKD. V lost 4 bases to trimming and J lost 7 bases; unmatched junction nucleotides: 2. There are 12 residues in the CDR3. This CDR3 reads CAISGQGVEQYF. CDR3 DNA sequence: TGTGCCATCAGTGGACAGGGGGTTGAGCAGTACTTC.

V is TRBV28 and J is TRBJ1-5; TRBD1 matches at 7 bases. Germline lookup yields CDR1 MDHEN and CDR2 SYDVKM. V trimming: 6 bases; J trimming: 0 bases; junction bases outside the gene matches: 11. The length of the CDR3 is 17 residues. The DNA for the CDR3 is TGTGCCAGCAGGCCGCCGGGACAGCTTTATAGCAATCAGCCCCAGCATTTT. Translation: CASRPPGQLYSNQPQHF.

This chain links TRBV6-4 with TRBJ1-2; 11 bases agree with TRBD1. The CDR3 covers 15 residues. The ends lost 7 bases at V and 2 bases at J; junction bases unmatched: 6. Germline values: CDR1 MRHNA, CDR2 SNTAGT. CDR3 sequence: CASNPGTGGNYGYTF. For the CDR3, the DNA is TGTGCCAGCAACCCCGGGACAGGGGGGAACTATGGCTACACCTTC.

The J gene is TRBJ2-5, the V gene TRBV5-1; D gene unclear. With 1 base removed from V and 5 bases from J, the gap between germline ends came to 6 bases. Germline lookup yields CDR1 SGHRS and CDR2 YFSETQ. CDR3 length: 12 residues. CDR3: CASSLSRETQYF. CDR3 bases: TGCGCCAGCAGCTTGTCTCGTGAGACCCAGTACTTC. The full variable domain, its missing parts supplied by reference TRBV5-1 and TRBJ2-5, is KAGVTQTPRYLIKTRGQQVTLSCSPISGHRSVSWYQQTPGQGLQFLFEYFSETQRNKGNFPGRFSGRQFSNSRSEMNVSTLELGDSALYLCASSLSRETQYFGPGTRLLVL.

The chain is built from TRBV10-1 and TRBJ2-7, with TRBD2 as a possible D gene (6 bases). The end of the DNA fits TRBJ2-1 better, so the J call may be wrong. CDR1 is WNHNN, CDR2 SYGVQD, per germline (reference sequence). The CDR3 has 15 amino acids. The CDR3 coding sequence is TGCGCCAGCAGTGAGGTGACTAGGGACGGCGCACCTCAGTTCTTC. Encoded protein: CASSEVTRDGAPQFF.

The chain uses TRBV7-8 and TRBJ2-2, with D possibly matching TRBD2 (7 bases). Germline assignment: CDR1 SGHVS and CDR2 FQNEAQ. V lost 1 base and J 2 bases, leaving 11 bases between the germline ends. This CDR3 contains 16 residues. In DNA form, the CDR3 reads TGTGCCAGCAGCTTAGGCGGCGGGGGCAACACCGGGGAGCTGTTTTTT. Its protein product is CASSLGGGGNTGELFF.

The chain recombines TRBV7-9 with TRBJ2-7; no reliable D call. V was cut by 5 bases and J by 7 bases, with 15 bases left in between. Per the germline V gene, CDR1 is SEHNR and CDR2 is FQNEAQ (reference sequence). The CDR3 is 13 amino acids. The CDR3: CASSRGPFVEQYF. CDR3 coding DNA: TGTGCCAGCAGCCGTGGACCCTTCGTGGAGCAGTACTTC. Full variable domain (remainder filled in from reference TRBV7-9 and TRBJ2-7): DTGVSQNPRHKITKRGQNVTFRCDPISEHNRLYWYRQTLGQGPEFLTYFQNEAQLEKSRLLSDRFSAERPKGSFSTLEIQRTEQGDSAMYLCASSRGPFVEQYFGPGTRLTVT.

This chain joins TRBV5-4 and TRBJ1-2; D gene unclear. Germline loops: CDR1 SGHNT, CDR2 YYREEE (reference sequence). V dropped 2 bases and J dropped 2 bases, with 10 bases sitting between them. The CDR3 length is 14 residues. The CDR3 sequence: CASSFHGSNYGYTF. CDR3 DNA sequence: TGTGCCAGCAGCTTTCACGGGTCCAACTATGGCTACACCTTC.

The chain couples TRBV4-1 to TRBJ2-3, with 7 bases fitting TRBD1. The germline V gene has CDR1 MGHRA and CDR2 YSYEKL. V lost 2 bases, J lost 8 bases, and 10 bases stayed unmatched. This CDR3 has 15 residues. The CDR3 DNA is TGCGCCAGCAGCCAAACAGGGGTCACGGGTTCTACGCAGTATTTT. Translation gives CASSQTGVTGSTQYF.

The chain joins TRBV5-5 to TRBJ2-7; perhaps D is TRBD1 or TRBD2 (5 bases each). Trimming shortened V by 2 bases and J by 3 bases, and 12 bases separated the two germline ends. Germline CDR1 SGHKS, CDR2 YYEKEE (reference sequence). This CDR3 is built from 14 residues. The CDR3 loop is CASSFRDGVYEQYF. CDR3 bases: TGTGCCAGCAGCTTCCGGGACGGAGTCTACGAGCAGTACTTC.

The V and J genes are TRBV4-2 and TRBJ2-3; 8 nucleotides align to TRBD1. The V gene's germline CDR1 is LGHNA and CDR2 YNFKEQ. CDR3 size: 16 residues. The V segment lost 4 bases and the J segment 4 bases; nucleotides outside the gene matches: 10. The CDR3 DNA is TGTGCCAGCAGCCTAAGTTTGCAGGGGGCAGCAGATACGCAGTATTTT. Translation gives CASSLSLQGAADTQYF.

The CDR3 spells CASGLVPPDRAQVNTEAFF. The CDR3 region has the DNA TGTGCTAGTGGTTTGGTACCCCCGGACAGGGCACAAGTGAACACTGAAGCTTTCTTT. The V gene is TRBV12-5, the J gene TRBJ1-1; 8 bases fit TRBD1. Germline assignment: CDR1 LGHNT and CDR2 FRNRAP. The CDR3 is 19 residues long. The V segment lost 0 bases and the J segment 0 bases; nucleotides outside the gene matches: 12.

The J gene is TRBJ2-3, the V gene TRBV30; 13 bases line up with TRBD2. The CDR3 has 16 amino acids. Germline trimming cut 1 base from V and 4 bases from J; bases unmatched to any gene: 5. CDR1 is GTSNPN, CDR2 SVGIG, per germline (reference sequence). The CDR3 DNA is TGTGCCTGGAGTGAGACTAGCGGGAGGCTCGCAGATACGCAGTATTTT. Translated, it gives CAWSETSGRLADTQYF. The full variable domain, with the rest looked up from reference TRBV30 and TRBJ2-3, is SQTIHQWPATLVQPVGSPLSLECTVEGTSNPNLYWYRQAAGRGLQLLFYSVGIGQISSEVPQNLSASRPQDRQFILSSKKLLLSDSGFYLCAWSETSGRLADTQYFGPGTRLTVL.

A word on this clone: This CDR3 is also generated by other DNA sequences in the sample. The genes are TRBV5-4 and TRBJ2-5; D is uncertain. Trimming removed 4 bases at V and 2 bases at J, with 3 bases between. The length of the CDR3 is 11 residues. The germline gives CDR1 SGHNT, CDR2 YYREEE (reference sequence). CDR3 residues: CASSAQETQYF. CDR3 nucleotides: TGTGCCAGCAGCGCACAAGAGACCCAGTACTTC. The whole variable domain, remainder taken from reference TRBV5-4 and TRBJ2-5, is ETGVTQSPTHLIKTRGQQVTLRCSSQSGHNTVSWYQQALGQGPQFIFQYYREEENGRGNFPPRFSGLQFPNYSSELNVNALELDDSALYLCASSAQETQYFGPGTRLLVL.